The 10 T cell receptor beta chains below were found in one sample sequenced in a study of regulatory and conventional T cells in RAG deficiency. The sorted regulatory T cells were CD4+, CD25-high and CD127-low, with genomic DNA sequenced. Only in-frame clones appear in the TCRdb table, and some are missing; sequencing was by immunoSEQ multiplex PCR. Of about 20,000 clones in the sample, around 90% are singletons; the top ten hold around 1.4%. This sample was shared with a second study, whose subject was regulatory T cells. That source notes: The primer mix had 52 TRBV and 13 TRBJ primers.

The specimen sequenced was Tregs sorted from blood. All receptors derive from a human donor in good health.

V usage is TRBV28 and J usage is TRBJ2-3; 8 positions agree with TRBD2. The germline V gene has CDR1 MDHEN and CDR2 SYDVKM. CDR3 length equals 14 residues. V dropped 7 bases and J dropped 3; count of bases not matched to a gene: 6. CDR3 sequence reads: CASNPGGRTDTQYF. CDR3 coding DNA: TGTGCCAGCAATCCGGGGGGGAGGACAGATACGCAGTATTTT. The variable domain in full, with the rest retrieved from reference TRBV28 and TRBJ2-3, is DVKVTQSSRYLVKRTGEKVFLECVQDMDHENMFWYRQDPGLGLRLIYFSYDVKMKEKGDIPEGYSVSREKKERFSLILESASTNQTSMYLCASNPGGRTDTQYFGPGTRLTVL.

In its sample, this clone was seen once. The J gene is TRBJ1-6, the V gene TRBV11-2; D is perhaps TRBD1 (6 bases). The germline gives CDR1 SGHAT, CDR2 FQNNGV. V shed 1 base and J shed 9 bases, with 19 bases lying between them. There are 17 residues in the CDR3. The CDR3 region has the DNA TGTGCCAGCAGCTTAGCCCCCGGGGGGGCGATACCTTCACCCCTCCACTTT. This codes for CASSLAPGGAIPSPLHF.

The V call is TRBV7-6, the J call TRBJ2-5; tentatively, D is TRBD1 (6 bases). CDR1 SGHVS and CDR2 FNYEAQ come from the germline V gene. This CDR3 comprises 15 residues. With 5 bases removed from V and 1 base from J, the gap between germline ends came to 14 bases. The CDR3 reads CASSPGAVFQETQYF. The CDR3 DNA is TGTGCCAGCAGCCCAGGGGCAGTCTTCCAAGAGACCCAGTACTTC. The full variable domain, rest sourced from reference TRBV7-6 and TRBJ2-5, is GAGVSQSPRYKVTKRGQDVALRCDPISGHVSLYWYRQALGQGPEFLTYFNYEAQQDKSGLPNDRFSAERPEGSISTLTIQRTEQRDSAMYRCASSPGAVFQETQYFGPGTRLLVL.

This sequence joins TRBV11-2 and TRBJ2-7, with 8 bases lining up with TRBD1. This CDR3 region has 15 residues. V lost 5 bases, J lost 0 bases, and 6 bases stayed unmatched. Per germline, CDR1 SGHAT and CDR2 FQNNGV. The DNA of the CDR3 is TGTGCCAGCAGCCCGAGGACAGGGAGCTCCTACGAGCAGTACTTC. Translated, it gives CASSPRTGSSYEQYF.

The genes are TRBV5-4 and TRBJ1-6, with TRBD1 matching over 7 bases. V gave up 2 bases and J gave up 8 bases; unmatched junction bases: 4. In germline, CDR1 is SGHNT, CDR2 YYREEE (reference sequence). The CDR3 is 14 residues long. The CDR3 sequence: CASSLRQGDSPLHF. In nucleotides, the CDR3 is TGTGCCAGCAGCTTACGACAGGGTGATTCACCCCTCCACTTT. Together with reference TRBV5-4 and TRBJ1-6, the CDR3 gives the full variable domain: ETGVTQSPTHLIKTRGQQVTLRCSSQSGHNTVSWYQQALGQGPQFIFQYYREEENGRGNFPPRFSGLQFPNYSSELNVNALELDDSALYLCASSLRQGDSPLHFGNGTRLTVT.

The count of this clone is one. The genes are TRBV27 and TRBJ1-3; D might be TRBD1 (5 bases). Trimming took 2 bases from V and 2 from J, leaving 7 bases between them. Looked up from germline, CDR1 is MNHEY and CDR2 is SMNVEV (reference sequence). CDR3 size: 14 residues. This CDR3 reads CASSLRGTGNTIYF. The CDR3 DNA follows: TGTGCCAGCAGTTTACGGGGGACTGGAAACACCATATATTTT.

This chain uses TRBV28 with TRBJ1-3; no reliable D call. CDR1 and CDR2 from the germline V gene are MDHEN and SYDVKM. Between the trimmed V and J ends, which lost 5 bases and 4 bases, there was a span of 15 bases. The CDR3 has 15 residues. The CDR3 DNA follows: TGTGCCAGCAGTCCCGCCGTGGCAGCAGGAAACACCATATATTTT. Its translation: CASSPAVAAGNTIYF. Based on the CDR3 plus reference TRBV28 and TRBJ1-3, the full variable domain is DVKVTQSSRYLVKRTGEKVFLECVQDMDHENMFWYRQDPGLGLRLIYFSYDVKMKEKGDIPEGYSVSREKKERFSLILESASTNQTSMYLCASSPAVAAGNTIYFGEGSWLTVV.

This rearrangement joins TRBV11-2 to TRBJ2-3, with TRBD1 matching over 7 bases. J lost 7 bases, V lost 1 base, and 8 bases had no gene match. The CDR3 covers 15 residues. The germline V gene has CDR1 SGHAT and CDR2 FQNNGV. DNA of the CDR3: TGTGCCAGCAGCTTAGGACAGGGAGAGGGGTATACGCAGTATTTT. Its protein product is CASSLGQGEGYTQYF.

This chain connects TRBV10-2 to TRBJ1-5; 8 nucleotides align to TRBD1. This CDR3 region has 12 residues. In germline, CDR1 is WSHSY, CDR2 SAAADI. The trim removed 11 bases at V and 2 bases at J, leaving 2 bases unmatched. Here the CDR3 reads CAGQGGNQPQHF. Written as DNA, the CDR3 is TGCGCCGGACAGGGCGGCAATCAGCCCCAGCATTTT.

This clone was detected only a few times. The rearrangement links TRBV12-5 to TRBJ1-3; D not certain. CDR1 and CDR2 from the germline V gene are LGHNT and FRNRAP. The CDR3 totals 14 residues. Trimming left V 1 base short and J 0 bases short, with 4 bases between. As DNA, the CDR3 is TGTGCTAGTGGTTTGGCAGGCTCTGGAAACACCATATATTTT. Residues: CASGLAGSGNTIYF.